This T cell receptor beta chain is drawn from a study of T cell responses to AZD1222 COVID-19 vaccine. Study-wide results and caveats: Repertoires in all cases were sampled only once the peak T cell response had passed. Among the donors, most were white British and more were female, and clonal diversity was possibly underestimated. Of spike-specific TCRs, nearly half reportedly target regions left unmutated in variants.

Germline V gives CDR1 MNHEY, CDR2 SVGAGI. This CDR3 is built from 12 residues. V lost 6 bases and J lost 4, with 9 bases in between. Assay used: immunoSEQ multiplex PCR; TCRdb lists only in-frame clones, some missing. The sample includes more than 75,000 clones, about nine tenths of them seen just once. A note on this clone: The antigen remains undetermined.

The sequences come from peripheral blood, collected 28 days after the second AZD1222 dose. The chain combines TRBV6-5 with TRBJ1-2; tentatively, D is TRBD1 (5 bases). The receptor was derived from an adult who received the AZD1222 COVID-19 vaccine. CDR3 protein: CASSRDGYGYTF. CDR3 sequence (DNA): TGTGCCAGCAGCCGGGACGGCTATGGCTACACCTTC.